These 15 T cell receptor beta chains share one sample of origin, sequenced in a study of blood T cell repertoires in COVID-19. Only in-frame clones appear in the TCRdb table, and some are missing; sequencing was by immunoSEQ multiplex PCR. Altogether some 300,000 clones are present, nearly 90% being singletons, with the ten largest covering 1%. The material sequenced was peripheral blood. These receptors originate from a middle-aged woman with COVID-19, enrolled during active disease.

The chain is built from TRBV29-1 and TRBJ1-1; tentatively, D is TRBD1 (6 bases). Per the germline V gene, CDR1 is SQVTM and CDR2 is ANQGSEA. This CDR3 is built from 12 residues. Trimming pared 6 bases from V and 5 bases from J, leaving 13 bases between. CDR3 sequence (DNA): TGCAGCGTCCAGGGGAGTAAGACTGAAGCTTTCTTT. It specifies CSVQGSKTEAFF.

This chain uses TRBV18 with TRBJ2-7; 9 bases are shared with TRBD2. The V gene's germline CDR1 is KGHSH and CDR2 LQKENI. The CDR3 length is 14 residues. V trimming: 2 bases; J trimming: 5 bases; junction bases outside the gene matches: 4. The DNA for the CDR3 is TGTGCCAGCTCACCAGGTCTAGCGGGAAACGAGCAGTACTTC. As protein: CASSPGLAGNEQYF.

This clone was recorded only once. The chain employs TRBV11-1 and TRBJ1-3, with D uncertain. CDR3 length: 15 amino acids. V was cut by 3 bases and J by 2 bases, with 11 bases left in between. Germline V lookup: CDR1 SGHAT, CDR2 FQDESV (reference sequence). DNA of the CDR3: TGTGCCAGCAGCTTTTCTTCGTCCCCTGGAAACACCATATATTTT. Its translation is CASSFSSSPGNTIYF.

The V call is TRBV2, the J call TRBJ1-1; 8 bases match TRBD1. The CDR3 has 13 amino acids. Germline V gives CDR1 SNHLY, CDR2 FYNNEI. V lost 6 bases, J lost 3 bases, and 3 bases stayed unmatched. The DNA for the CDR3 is TGTGCCAGCAGCCCGGACAGGGACACTGAAGCTTTCTTT. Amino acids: CASSPDRDTEAFF.

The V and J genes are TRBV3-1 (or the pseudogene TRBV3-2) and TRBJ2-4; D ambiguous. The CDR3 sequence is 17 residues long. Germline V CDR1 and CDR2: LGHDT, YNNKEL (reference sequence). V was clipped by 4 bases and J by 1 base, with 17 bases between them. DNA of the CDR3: TGTGCCAGCAGCCGAGAGACTTCTCAACTGGCCAAAAACATTCAGTACTTC. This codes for CASSRETSQLAKNIQYF.

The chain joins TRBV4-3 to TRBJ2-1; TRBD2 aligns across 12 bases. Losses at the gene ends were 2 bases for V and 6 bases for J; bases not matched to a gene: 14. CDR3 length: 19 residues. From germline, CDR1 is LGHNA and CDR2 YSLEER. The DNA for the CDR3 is TGCGCCAGCAGCCAACGGTGGTTACTAGCGGGAGGAAAACCCAATGAGCAGTTCTTC. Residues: CASSQRWLLAGGKPNEQFF.

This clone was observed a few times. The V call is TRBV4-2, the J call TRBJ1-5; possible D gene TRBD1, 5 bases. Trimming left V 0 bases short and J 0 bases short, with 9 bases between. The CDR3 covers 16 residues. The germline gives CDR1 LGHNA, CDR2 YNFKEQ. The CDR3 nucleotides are TGTGCCAGCAGCCAAGAACAGGACGCTAGCAATCAGCCCCAGCATTTT. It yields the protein CASSQEQDASNQPQHF.

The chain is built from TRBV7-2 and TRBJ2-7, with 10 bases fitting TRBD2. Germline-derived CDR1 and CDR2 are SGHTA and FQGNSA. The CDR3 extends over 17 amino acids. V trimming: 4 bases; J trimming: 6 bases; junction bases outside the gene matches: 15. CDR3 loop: CASSSLPTASGSREQYF. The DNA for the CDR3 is TGTGCCAGCAGCTCGCTACCCACTGCTAGCGGGAGTCGCGAGCAGTACTTC.

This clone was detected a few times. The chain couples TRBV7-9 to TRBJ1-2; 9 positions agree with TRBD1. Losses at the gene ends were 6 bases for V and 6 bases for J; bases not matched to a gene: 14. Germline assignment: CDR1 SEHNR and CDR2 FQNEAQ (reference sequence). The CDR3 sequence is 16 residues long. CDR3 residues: CASSLYKTGGTDGYTF. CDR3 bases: TGTGCCAGCAGTCTCTACAAGACAGGGGGAACGGATGGCTACACCTTC.

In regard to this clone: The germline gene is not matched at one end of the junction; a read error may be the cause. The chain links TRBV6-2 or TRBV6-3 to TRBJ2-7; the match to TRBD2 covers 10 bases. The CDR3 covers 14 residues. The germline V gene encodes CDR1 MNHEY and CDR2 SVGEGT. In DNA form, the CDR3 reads TGTGCCAGCAGTTACCTACTAGCGGGGCCTACCACGGACTTC. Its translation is CASSYLLAGPTTDF.

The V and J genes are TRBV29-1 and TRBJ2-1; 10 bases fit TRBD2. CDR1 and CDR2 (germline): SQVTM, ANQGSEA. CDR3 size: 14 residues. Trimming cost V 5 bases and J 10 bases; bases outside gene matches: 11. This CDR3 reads CSVPTSGIWGEQFF. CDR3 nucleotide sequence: TGCAGCGTTCCTACTAGCGGGATTTGGGGCGAGCAGTTCTTC.

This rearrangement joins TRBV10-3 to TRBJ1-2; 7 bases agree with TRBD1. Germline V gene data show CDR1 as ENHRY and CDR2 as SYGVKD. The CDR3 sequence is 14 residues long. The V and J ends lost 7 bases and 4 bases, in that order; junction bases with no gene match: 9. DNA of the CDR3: TGTGCCATCAACGACAGGGTTGGTGGCTATGGCTACACCTTC. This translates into CAINDRVGGYGYTF.

The CDR3 sequence is CASSPMIGDSDGYTF. The CDR3 bases are TGTGCCAGCAGCCCCATGATAGGGGACTCGGATGGCTACACCTTC. The chain joins TRBV4-2 to TRBJ1-2; a possible D gene is TRBD1 (5 bases). The germline V and J ends were trimmed by 4 bases and 6 bases, with 18 bases remaining between them. The CDR3 runs to 15 residues. Looked up from germline, CDR1 is LGHNA and CDR2 is YNFKEQ.

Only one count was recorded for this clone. CDR3: CASSIEGDNSPLHF. Here the CDR3 DNA reads TGTGCCAGTAGTATCGAGGGGGATAATTCACCCCTCCACTTT. The rearrangement links TRBV19 to TRBJ1-6, with D tentatively TRBD1 (6 bases). The CDR3 has 14 residues. Trimming stripped 3 bases from V and 5 bases from J, with 8 bases between. Germline assignment: CDR1 LNHDA and CDR2 SQIVND (reference sequence). Full variable domain (missing parts from reference TRBV19 and TRBJ1-6): DGGITQSPKYLFRKEGQNVTLSCEQNLNHDAMYWYRQDPGQGLRLIYYSQIVNDFQKGDIAEGYSVSREKKESFPLTVTSAQKNPTAFYLCASSIEGDNSPLHFGNGTRLTVT.

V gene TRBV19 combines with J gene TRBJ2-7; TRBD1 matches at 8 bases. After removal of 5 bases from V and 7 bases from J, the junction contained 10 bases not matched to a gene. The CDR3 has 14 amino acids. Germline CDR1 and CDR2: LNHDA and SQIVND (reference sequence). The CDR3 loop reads CASSSRTGPSEQYF. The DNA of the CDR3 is TGTGCCAGTAGTTCTCGGACAGGGCCGAGTGAGCAGTACTTC.